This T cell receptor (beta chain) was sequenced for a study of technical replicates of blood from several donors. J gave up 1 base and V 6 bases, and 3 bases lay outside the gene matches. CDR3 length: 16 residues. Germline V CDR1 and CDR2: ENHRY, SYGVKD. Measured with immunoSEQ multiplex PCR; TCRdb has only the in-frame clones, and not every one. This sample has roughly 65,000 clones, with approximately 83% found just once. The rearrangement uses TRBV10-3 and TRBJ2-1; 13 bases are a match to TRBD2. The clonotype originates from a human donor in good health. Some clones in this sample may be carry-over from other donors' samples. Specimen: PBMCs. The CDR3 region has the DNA TGTGCCATCAGGGGGACTAGCGGGACTTCCTACAATGAGCAGTTCTTC. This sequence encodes CAIRGTSGTSYNEQFF.